These 4 T cell receptor beta chains share one sample of origin, sequenced in a study of blood T cells in healthy people across ages. Primers used in a second PCR of roughly 6 to 12 cycles were a sample-barcoded 5' primer and a J-beta primer mix. TCRdb used MiXCR to reprocess the 5' RACE reads, holding one entry per CDR3 protein. The table lists fewer than 900,000 distinct CDR3 sequences, around 36% of them singletons. Sequences were obtained from blood. These receptors were obtained from a man between 18 and 35 years old in good health.

This clonotype occurred a few times. The chain has TRBV20-1 and TRBJ2-5; weak D call: TRBD2 (5 bases). CDR3 size: 14 residues. From germline, CDR1 is DFQATT and CDR2 SNEGSKA (reference sequence). V lost 3 bases to trimming and J lost 1 base, with 12 bases between them. The CDR3 sequence is CSARPYRGQETQYF. For the CDR3, the DNA is TGCAGTGCTAGGCCTTACCGGGGCCAAGAGACCCAGTACTTC.

This clonotype was recorded at least ten times. The chain employs TRBV7-2 and TRBJ2-4; TRBD1 agrees at 8 bases. Germline values: CDR1 SGHTA, CDR2 FQGNSA. This CDR3 spans 15 amino acids. The ends lost 5 bases at V and 8 bases at J; junction bases unmatched: 11. CDR3 sequence (DNA): TGTGCCAGCAGCCTAAGGACAGGGATTAATGACATTCAGTACTTC. Its protein product is CASSLRTGINDIQYF.

A remark on this clonotype: A read error may produce the germline difference seen at one junction end. V is TRBV20-1 and J is TRBJ2-5; 8 positions agree with TRBD1. Looked up from germline, CDR1 is DFQATT and CDR2 is SNEGSKA (reference sequence). This CDR3 contains 14 residues. The CDR3 sequence: CSARDATGVETRYF. In DNA form, the CDR3 reads TGCAGTGCTAGAGACGCGACAGGGGTAGAGACCCGGTACTTC.

This clonotype was detected only a few times. The V call is TRBV4-2, the J call TRBJ1-5; 7 positions match TRBD1. V trimming: 0 bases; J trimming: 4 bases; junction bases outside the gene matches: 3. Looked up from germline, CDR1 is LGHNA and CDR2 is YNFKEQ. CDR3 length: 15 residues. The CDR3, as DNA: TGTGCCAGCAGCCAAGAAGGGACAGCGAATCAGCCCCAGCATTTT. As protein: CASSQEGTANQPQHF.